The rows below give T cell receptor beta chains drawn from one sample of a study of T cell responses to AZD1222 COVID-19 vaccine. The data were produced by immunoSEQ multiplex PCR, yet TCRdb's version contains in-frame clones alone and is incomplete. This sample has around 130,000 clones, with about 88% found just once. This specimen was peripheral blood, taken 28 days after the second AZD1222 dose. The receptors were sampled from an adult who received the AZD1222 COVID-19 vaccine. CDR3s include the opening cysteine and the closing phenylalanine or tryptophan. The order of the fields is V gene, J gene, CDR3 protein.

TRBV6-5	TRBJ2-6	CASSYSTSSGANVLTF
TRBV19	TRBJ1-3	CASSGGPGNTIYF
TRBV10-3	TRBJ1-3	CAISEGQGEGNTIYF
TRBV15	TRBJ1-5	CATGITRGHQPQHF
TRBV30	TRBJ2-7	CAWSKLSQPPYEQYF
TRBV10-3	TRBJ1-6	CAISGRGSSYNSPLHF
TRBV5-1	TRBJ1-4	CAGSKGGREKLFF
TRBV18	TRBJ1-1	CASSPDRKNTEAFF
TRBV5-6	TRBJ2-1	CASSWFVDSWNEQFF
TRBV3-1/TRBV3-2	TRBJ2-2	CASSPTRRADGELFF
TRBV6-6	TRBJ1-4	CASSLTGGNEKLFF
TRBV19	TRBJ2-2	CASSLPIGVFTGELFF
TRBV6-5	TRBJ2-3	CASRGLAGGTDTQYF
TRBV21-1	TRBJ1-5	CASSKEVLEQGQGWNQPQHF
TRBV6-5	TRBJ1-5	CASSYSAGWNQPQHF
TRBV5-1	TRBJ1-6	CASSLEGVGPLHF
TRBV30	TRBJ1-1	CAWGSRGVNTEAFF
TRBV5-1	TRBJ2-7	CASSLEGFVNEQYF
TRBV5-1	TRBJ2-1	CASSLAINRRDNEQFF
TRBV28	TRBJ1-5	CASSPVPNNQPQHF
TRBV7-9	TRBJ2-2	CASSLEVGELFF
TRBV29-1	TRBJ2-3	CSVGRGTDTQYF
TRBV6-4	TRBJ2-1	CATQGGASNEQFF
TRBV29-1	TRBJ2-7	CSVEEGLYEQYF
TRBV10-2	TRBJ2-2	CATPTDLHDNTGELFF
TRBV19	TRBJ2-1	CASSMGLEQFF
TRBV10-1	TRBJ2-1	CASSESPRTSGGFYNEQFF
TRBV3-1/TRBV3-2	TRBJ1-2	CASSLRTFGADGYTF
TRBV11-2	TRBJ2-7	CASSLGDSSFYEQYF
TRBV10-1	TRBJ2-1	CASSDRARPYNEQFF
TRBV27	TRBJ2-5	CASSPSMAGATETQYF
TRBV4-3	TRBJ1-5	CASSLHTGSQPQHF
TRBV5-1	TRBJ2-1	CASSLTNIAGDEQFF
TRBV6-5	TRBJ1-5	CASRLDRLNNQPQHF
TRBV18	TRBJ1-6	CASSQSSYNSPLHF
TRBV7-8	TRBJ2-2	CASSLGIGYRGLAGRNNTGELFF
TRBV9	TRBJ1-6	CASSVVGVVDSPLHF
TRBV3-1/TRBV3-2	TRBJ1-1	CASSAKNQGGGEAFF
TRBV6-5	TRBJ2-5	CASLRGEYQETQYF
TRBV6-5	TRBJ2-5	CASSYSGTQETQYF
TRBV10-3	TRBJ1-6	CAISTGTGDYSPLHF
TRBV19	TRBJ2-6	CASSIDLQTGANVLTF
TRBV6-6	TRBJ2-6	CASSGQGTGANVLTF
TRBV13	TRBJ1-2	CASSLKGINYGYTF
TRBV10-2	TRBJ2-1	CASAREWGSAYNEQFF
TRBV4-1	TRBJ1-5	CASSQFLGQGYYSNQPQHF
TRBV15	TRBJ2-5	CATRGLALQETQYF
TRBV5-1	TRBJ1-3	CASSLEGSSGNTIYF
TRBV18	TRBJ1-1	CASSVRGGNTEAFF
TRBV6-5	TRBJ2-7	CASRDRGQYEQYF
TRBV6-5	TRBJ1-2	CASTTGNYGYTF
TRBV10-3	TRBJ1-5	CAIRVNGNQPQHF
TRBV19	TRBJ2-2	CASSALTGGASTGELFF
TRBV18	TRBJ1-5	CASSPVGRTGYNQPQHF
TRBV3-1/TRBV3-2	TRBJ1-5	CASSQGVQPQHF
TRBV19	TRBJ1-5	CASTGQGISVLQPQHF
TRBV27	TRBJ2-1	CASRRRETVADEQFF
TRBV28	TRBJ2-7	CASNPSLAGGEQYF
TRBV10-3	TRBJ1-1	CAISEGRTEAFF
TRBV6-5	TRBJ2-2	CASSYSTSNTGELFF